The present T cell receptor (beta chain) was sequenced within a study of blood T cell repertoires in COVID-19. Method: immunoSEQ multiplex PCR; TCRdb's copy keeps in-frame clones and lacks some. This repertoire shows 300,000 to 400,000 clones, roughly 84% found once; its top ten account for 1%. Germline lookup yields CDR1 SGHNT and CDR2 YENEEA. The CDR3 extends over 13 amino acids. Trimming cost V 5 bases and J 7 bases; bases outside gene matches: 7. The V gene is TRBV11-3, the J gene TRBJ2-7, with TRBD1 matching 8 bases. The clonotype originates from a man aged 45 to 65 with active or convalescent COVID-19. Specimen: peripheral blood. The CDR3 DNA reads as TGTGCCAGCAGCCAGACAGGGGTCGGGGAGCAGTACTTC. Translating it yields CASSQTGVGEQYF.